The T cell receptor beta chain described here comes from a study of CD8 T cells in ankylosing spondylitis. Study-level results: CD8+ cells made up the disease-linked clones, which were relatively rare in peripheral blood. Characteristic of ankylosing spondylitis blood, it appeared, was a TCR beta motif comprising several highly homologous variants. Reports say disease-linked clones showed up significantly more in matched ankylosing spondylitis synovial fluid.

5'-RACE, quantitative and with molecular barcodes, yielded the TCR beta libraries. From the 5' RACE reads, TCRdb called clonotypes with MiXCR, one entry per CDR3 protein. The repertoire holds some 130,000 distinct CDR3 sequences, roughly a sixth seen once, with 30% to 35% in the top ten. The V and J ends lost 4 bases and 1 base respectively, with 11 bases between them. The CDR3 spans 14 residues. CDR1 is SGDLS, CDR2 YYNGEE, per germline. Regarding this clonotype: Antigen specificity is unknown.

The receptor comes from a male donor with ankylosing spondylitis. The sample was blood, either unsorted or a sorted T cell fraction (not recorded which). The chain carries TRBV9 and TRBJ2-5; D gene uncertain. CDR3 protein: CASSTSPAQETQYF. Here the CDR3 DNA reads TGTGCCAGCAGCACCTCTCCCGCCCAAGAGACCCAGTACTTC.